The entry below gives a single TCR beta chain sequence along with its context. This clone appeared a few times. What antigen it recognizes has not been identified. No clone much larger than this one lies a single base away; base qualities are absent. The method behind the library was the immunoSEQ multiplex PCR assay. For the multiplex PCR, a mixture combining 60 forward primers for TCR Vbeta segments and 13 reverse primers for TCR Jbeta segments was used. Amplification of the CDR3 region of rearranged TCR beta genes was performed with a multiplex PCR assay on genomic DNA. The amplified TCR beta libraries were sequenced on the Illumina HiSeq System as 87-base-pair reads. The study's processing was this. A later analysis tallied tens of millions of unique TCR beta chains across the 666 repertoires, and around 9.9 million of those chains were shared by two or more donors. Raw reads were error-corrected and collapsed into unique sequences by a nearest-neighbor algorithm in which closely related sequences were merged to remove PCR and sequencing errors. V, D and J gene segments were assigned by aligning CDR3 sequences to IMGT reference sequences. For a sequence to be retained, a match of at least six nucleotides was required to both a V gene segment and a J gene segment. A rearrangement was called productive if the CDR3 had no stop codons and remained in frame with V and J, and every other rearrangement was called non-productive. CDR3 was defined by IMGT convention, running from the second conserved V-encoded cysteine to the conserved J-encoded phenylalanine. The earlier analysis of approximately 500 of the donors excluded sequences that lacked an unambiguous match to a single V gene segment. An earlier analysis of about 590 of the donors classified V segments as functional when productive rearrangements were above 56.7% and as segregating when the standard deviation between donors was above 5%. To diagnose cytomegalovirus status from the catalog of TCR beta chain sequences, a statistical classification framework was built. V and J gene assignment, in a later analysis, came from comparing TCR nucleotide sequences with IMGT/GENE-DB human TR gene sequences. The TCRdist pipeline was used in a later analysis to assign CDR3 sequences and most-parsimonious VDJ recombination scenarios. In a later analysis, every TCR beta chain was defined by the combination of its CDR3 amino acid sequence and its V-gene family, and reads without a unique V-gene family were dropped. A later analysis removed several hundred highly shared, low-generation-probability nucleotide sequences to deal with suspected cross-contamination and a sequencing artifact. In a later analysis, a clonal expansion index for each public chain was calculated from normalized within-repertoire ranks of inferred template counts. Generation probabilities in a later analysis came from a VDJ recombination model fitted to out-of-frame rearrangements, and those results were checked against IGoR. In a later analysis, hypergeometric tests were used to score TCR-TCR, TCR-HLA and TCR-CMV co-occurrence, with a repertoire-size bias correction applied to TCR pairs. A later analysis estimated false discovery rates by permuting HLA or CMV assignments 20 times. In a later analysis, co-occurring TCRs were grouped with DBSCAN, and TCRdist sequence similarity was added when clustering was performed within HLA-allele-positive subsets. For co-occurrence clustering, repertoires with fewer than 30,000 or more than 120,000 public chains were excluded, along with roughly 5 repertoires with anomalous nucleotide sharing. TCRdb carries this immuneACCESS record with in-frame sequences only. Its versions omit some clonotypes, under half of them owing to an unresolved V gene in the studies checked, with the rest unexplained. The V and J calls and clone size are taken from that table; D and trimming were inferred from the DNA. The sample table contains roughly 130,000 clones; only one count was recorded for around 9% of them. The top ten constitute 4.5% to 7% of the sample.

The record originates from a study of cytomegalovirus exposure and HLA in healthy donors (dated by TCRdb to the late 2010s). Regarding the study in general: In an earlier analysis of roughly 500 of the donors, 250 to 300 Gb of sequence data and approximately 120 million unique TCR beta sequences from about 179 million T cells were reported. To decide whether each TCR beta V gene segment behaved as functional or pseudogenic, an earlier analysis of approximately 620 of the donors relied on high-throughput TCR beta sequencing. On average, around 230,000 unique TCR beta nucleotide sequences were sequenced per donor among 300 to 500 genotyped donors of the cohort, with roughly 20% of those sequences being non-productive. Every discovery cohort repertoire had been produced on one sequencing platform. A later genetic analysis took genome-wide SNP genotypes for about three fifths of the roughly 700 donors and used that subset as a discovery cohort. In the later analysis, no new phenotypic data were used to find candidate immune exposures; instead, reliance was placed on TCR beta sequences and their occurrence across donors. The study profiled the T cell repertoires of about 640 subjects by immunosequencing and related them to cytomegalovirus serostatus. Typing coverage differed by locus: A, B, C, DRB1 and DQB1 were typed in roughly 620-630 donors, DQA1 in 522, DPA1 in 606, and DPB1 in 450 to 480. HLA typing included class I and class II loci at four-digit resolution. To study patterns of TCR occurrence, a later analysis re-analyzed previously published TCR beta repertoires from under 750 donors and added high-resolution HLA genotyping. High-throughput TCR immunosequencing, statistical association of individual TCRs with disease status, and machine learning were combined to predict cytomegalovirus infection status. The study was designed to test whether signatures of past pathogen exposure could be identified by cataloging public T cell receptors. Four or five DR-DQ haplotypes were handled as single units for association and clustering because linkage in the cohort was strong. Donor age, sex, ethnicity and CMV serostatus were compiled together with the repertoire data. An early release that covered fewer than 800 HLA-typed donors contained 300 to 350 gigabases of sequencing data and around 80 million unique TCR sequences. Along with the approximately 700-subject first cohort, a separate validation cohort of around 110 different subjects was used. The genetic ancestry cluster associated with self-reported Caucasian donors included 65% to 90% of the roughly 360 genotyped donors.

In total, roughly 670 healthy bone marrow donors made up the cohort. Cohort members were all nominally healthy when sampled, although unrecorded immune exposures were likely present. The donor tested CMV seronegative, placing the donor among the roughly 400 seronegative members of the cohort. Each donor provided a peripheral blood sample, and peripheral blood mononuclear cells were used for TCR beta sequencing. Genomic DNA was extracted from the blood cell samples with the Qiagen DNeasy Blood Extraction Kit. The V end gives up 0 bases and the J end 10 bases, leaving 9 bases in the junction not matched to a gene. CDR1 and CDR2, looked up from the germline V gene, are MGHRA and YSYEKL. There are 14 amino acids in the CDR3, from cysteine to phenylalanine inclusive. Of all the DNA, just the CDR3 is kept, 42 bases in frame from base 1. Study-level results and caveats: The authors suggested that the approach could potentially be generalized to other disease states and immunological phenotypes. A further reported finding was that TCR beta sequences accurately predicted the HLA-A and HLA-B alleles for most subjects in the first cohort. The only immune exposure information available for the cohort was CMV serostatus. A group of highly shared sequence variants was considered likely to be a technical artifact of the sequencing pipeline. In a later genetic analysis, fewer N-insertions in productive TCRs were reported among donors in an Asian-associated ancestry cluster than the approximately 630-donor mean. In a later genetic analysis, a missense DCLRE1C variant was associated with V-gene and J-gene trimming of TCR beta chains, and the association was replicated in an independent cohort. Because the 87-base-pair reads could not distinguish some IMGT-functional V segments, including TRBV6-2 and TRBV6-3, those segments were excluded. According to a later analysis, parvovirus B19, influenza, CMV and Epstein-Barr virus appeared linked to several top co-occurrence clusters. In vitro tests confirmed that three of the cytomegalovirus-associated TCR beta chains recognize cytomegalovirus antigens. Specific HLA alleles were associated with 15,000 to 20,000 TCR beta sequences at a false discovery rate of 0.05 in a later analysis. Because HLA typing was unavailable for some donors at each locus, only the typed subset was used in association tests. Cytomegalovirus status was reported to be diagnosed by the classifier with high specificity and sensitivity in both the original and validation cohorts. In a later analysis, HLA-associated TCR beta chains showed more clonal expansion and lower generation probabilities than non-associated chains that were equally common. A later analysis found that TCR association rates varied across HLA loci, with DRB1 alleles showing the most associated TCRs and HLA-C alleles the fewest. Linkage disequilibrium might explain the correlated functional status among segregating V segments, but an unknown experimental factor could not be ruled out. Strong co-occurrence of HLA alleles, especially DR and DQ, made assigning TCR associations to individual alleles difficult. The presence/absence analyses assumed that sequencing depth was roughly uniform across donors, and that assumption may not be true. Broadly in line with IMGT annotations, most TCR beta V segments showed up in productive rearrangements about 90% or about 30% of the time in an earlier analysis of some 590 of the donors. Because counts were too low, seventeen rarely observed V segments, including chromosome 9 orphons, were excluded from the earlier analysis of about 500 of the donors. While some public TCRs were present in many individuals, most TCR sequences turned up only very rarely across donors. Only TCR beta chains were sequenced in this cohort, and the absence of alpha or paired-chain data limited detectable features. According to a later analysis, most CMV-associated TCR beta chains appeared to be HLA-restricted, and the HLA associations seemed to be driven largely by CMV exposure. The study listed 164 TCR beta chains as associated with cytomegalovirus.

The V and J genes are TRBV4-1 and TRBJ2-7; TRBD1 aligns with 7 central bases. The source is a man aged 35 to 55 in good health and CMV-seronegative. The sequenced sample consisted of PBMCs. CDR3 loop: CASSQERDSIPQYF. The DNA reads as follows: TGCGCCAGCAGCCAAGAACGGGACAGTATTCCTCAGTACTTC.